This entry lists 13 T cell receptor beta chains sequenced from one sample in a study of blood T cells in healthy people across ages. Using a J-beta primer mix together with a sample-barcoded 5' primer, a second PCR was run for roughly 6 to 12 cycles. TCRdb re-analysed the 5' RACE reads in MiXCR, keeping a single row per CDR3 protein. In the table there are about 1.4 million distinct CDR3 sequences, approximately 60% of which are singletons. The sequenced material came from blood. These receptors were taken from a man younger than 35 in good health.

This chain uses TRBV7-2 with TRBJ2-1; 8 bases are shared with TRBD2. The V segment lost 4 bases and the J segment 7 bases; nucleotides outside the gene matches: 6. Germline V CDR1 and CDR2: SGHTA, FQGNSA. This CDR3 has 14 residues. CDR3 in amino acids: CASSWSGSGNEQFF. For the CDR3, the DNA is TGTGCCAGCAGCTGGAGCGGGAGTGGGAATGAGCAGTTCTTC.

The chain links TRBV20-1 to TRBJ1-6; TRBD1 agrees at 9 bases. V trimming: 1 base; J trimming: 4 bases; junction bases outside the gene matches: 2. Germline V gene data show CDR1 as DFQATT and CDR2 as SNEGSKA (reference sequence). The CDR3 extends over 15 amino acids. The CDR3 coding sequence is TGCAGTGCTAGAGCGGGGACAGGGTATAATTCACCCCTCCACTTT. Its protein is CSARAGTGYNSPLHF.

This clonotype was seen more than once but under ten times. The chain links TRBV12-3 or TRBV12-4 to TRBJ2-1; 9 nucleotides match TRBD2. CDR3 size: 12 residues. Unmatched junction bases numbered 4, after V lost 6 bases and J lost 10 bases. The CDR3 spells CASRLTSGEQFF. CDR3 nucleotide sequence: TGTGCCAGCAGATTGACTAGCGGCGAGCAGTTCTTC.

This clonotype was seen a few times. The chain joins TRBV5-5 to TRBJ1-1; D gene unclear. Germline lookup yields CDR1 SGHKS and CDR2 YYEKEE (reference sequence). V lost 4 bases, J lost 3 bases, and 7 bases lay in between. The CDR3 loop spans 12 amino acids. CDR3 in amino acids: CASSPSDTEAFF. In DNA form, the CDR3 reads TGTGCCAGCAGCCCCTCGGACACTGAAGCTTTCTTT.

This rearrangement joins TRBV4-2 to TRBJ2-3; D perhaps matches TRBD2 (6 bases). The CDR3 is 15 amino acids. V was shortened by 3 bases and J by 0 bases, with 10 bases between the two germline ends. CDR1 is LGHNA and CDR2 is YNFKEQ in the germline V gene. The CDR3 bases are TGTGCCAGCAGCCACCCGGGACTTAGCACAGATACGCAGTATTTT. Protein product: CASSHPGLSTDTQYF.

J is TRBJ1-6 and V is TRBV2, with no clear D. The CDR3 runs 12 residues. Germline V gives CDR1 SNHLY, CDR2 FYNNEI. V lost 8 bases and J lost 8, with 10 bases in between. The CDR3 DNA sequence: TGTGCCAGCGGAGGATCCGATTCACCCCTCCACTTT. As protein: CASGGSDSPLHF.

The chain joins TRBV30 to TRBJ2-6, with D tentatively TRBD1 (6 bases). Trimming pared 7 bases from V and 1 base from J, leaving 14 bases between. This CDR3 comprises 15 residues. Germline V gives CDR1 GTSNPN, CDR2 SVGIG (reference sequence). The DNA for the CDR3 is TGTGCCTCTCACTCCAGGGGATCTGGGGCCAACGTCCTGACTTTC. Translated: CASHSRGSGANVLTF.

The CDR3 loop reads CASSQDLTGGPQFF. CDR3 nucleotide sequence: TGCGCCAGCAGCCAAGATCTTACGGGGGGCCCTCAGTTCTTC. The chain links TRBV4-3 to TRBJ2-1; a weak D match, TRBD2 (7 bases). Germline V lookup: CDR1 LGHNA, CDR2 YSLEER. The CDR3 is 14 amino acids. V lost 0 bases to trimming and J lost 13 bases, with 16 bases between them.

The rearrangement uses TRBV4-3 and TRBJ2-1; TRBD2 aligns across 11 bases. TRBJ2-7 explains the end of the DNA better; the J call may be wrong. This CDR3 is built from 16 residues. Germline V CDR1 and CDR2: LGHNA, YSLEER. CDR3: CASSQGLAGRYNEQYF. The CDR3 bases are TGCGCCAGCAGCCAAGGACTAGCGGGGAGGTACAATGAGCAGTACTTC.

In regard to this clonotype: Germline is not matched at one junction end, which may reflect a read error. The chain has TRBV10-3 and TRBJ1-6; 9 nucleotides agree with TRBD1. There are 13 residues in the CDR3. Germline assignment: CDR1 ENHRY and CDR2 SYGVKD. The CDR3 coding sequence is TGTGCCAGCTCCCGGGACAGGGATTCAGCCCTCCACTTT. It yields the protein CASSRDRDSALHF.

V usage is TRBV6-1 and J usage is TRBJ2-1; the match to TRBD1 covers 7 bases. Germline V gives CDR1 MNHNS, CDR2 SASEGT. The CDR3 is 13 amino acids. The V gene end was trimmed by 11 bases and the J gene end by 7 bases; junction bases not matched to a gene: 11. The CDR3 loop is CAFKGANLNEQFF. CDR3 bases: TGTGCCTTCAAGGGGGCTAACCTTAATGAGCAGTTCTTC.

The V gene is TRBV12-3 or TRBV12-4, the J gene TRBJ2-1; 14 bases are a match to TRBD2. CDR3 length: 13 amino acids. Losses at the gene ends were 6 bases for V and 14 bases for J; bases not matched to a gene: 6. In DNA, the CDR3 is TGTGCCAGCAGGGGGACTAGCGGGAGAGGGGAGTTCTTC. Translated: CASRGTSGRGEFF.

The chain carries TRBV4-1 and TRBJ1-2, with 8 bases fitting TRBD1. The CDR3 is made up of 15 amino acids. Unmatched junction bases numbered 7, after V lost 3 bases and J lost 4 bases. From germline, CDR1 is MGHRA and CDR2 YSYEKL. The CDR3 bases are TGCGCCAGCAGCCACAGGACAGGGTTTTTCTATGGCTACACCTTC. Translated, it gives CASSHRTGFFYGYTF.